The rows below give T cell receptor beta chains drawn from one sample of a study of vaccination effects on CD4 cells after COVID-19. Method: immunoSEQ multiplex PCR; TCRdb's copy keeps in-frame clones and lacks some. This sample has roughly 27,000 clones; roughly 74% occur once, and the top ten carry roughly a sixth. Their specific antigens are unknown. Sequenced material: CD4+ T cells from PBMCs cultured with HCoV-OC43 spike peptides, taken after COVID-19 vaccination. The receptors come from a human donor who received a COVID-19 vaccine. Each CDR3 is given with its conserved first and last residue. Each record gives: V gene, J gene, D gene, CDR3 protein, CDR3 DNA. The D gene is left open where the match is weak.

>TRBV6-5|TRBJ2-1|NA
CASEPVSYNEQFF
TGTGCCAGCGAGCCGGTGTCCTACAATGAGCAGTTCTTC
>TRBV27|TRBJ1-2|NA
CASSPLQAVNYGYTF
TGTGCCAGCAGTCCCCTTCAGGCGGTTAACTATGGCTACACCTTC
>TRBV7-9|TRBJ2-2|TRBD1
CASSLTGDTGELFF
TGTGCCAGCAGCTTAACAGGGGACACCGGGGAGCTGTTTTTT
>TRBV24-1|TRBJ2-2|NA
CATSDQRGELFF
TGTGCCACCAGTGATCAGAGAGGGGAGCTGTTTTTT
>TRBV10-1|TRBJ1-5|NA
CASSERGNQPQHF
TGCGCCAGCAGTGAGAGGGGGAATCAGCCCCAGCATTTT
>TRBV3-1/TRBV3-2|TRBJ2-1|NA
CASSQVNLVGNEQFF
TGTGCCAGCAGCCAAGTCAACTTGGTAGGGAATGAGCAGTTCTTC
>TRBV18|TRBJ1-4|NA
CASSPQGINEKLFF
TGTGCCAGCTCACCACAAGGAATTAATGAAAAACTGTTTTTT
>TRBV6-4|TRBJ2-1|NA
CASSLGFGNEQFF
TGTGCCAGTTCTTTGGGATTTGGGAATGAGCAGTTCTTC
>TRBV19|TRBJ1-5|TRBD1
CASTLRQGTNQPQHF
TGTGCCAGTACCCTCCGACAGGGTACTAATCAGCCCCAGCATTTT
>TRBV5-8|TRBJ2-3|TRBD2
CASSLSGGRGTDTQYF
TGTGCCAGCAGCTTGTCCGGGGGGAGGGGCACAGATACGCAGTATTTT